This TCR beta chain was identified in a study of cytomegalovirus exposure and HLA in healthy donors. V was pared by 2 bases and J by 0 bases, with 16 bases between. Germline V lookup: CDR1 MNHNS, CDR2 SASEGT. This CDR3 comprises 17 residues. A multiplex PCR was run with 60 Vbeta primers and 13 Jbeta primers. Clones were read by immunoSEQ multiplex PCR, and TCRdb kept only the in-frame ones, dropping some. The table records roughly 54,000 clones, just under 85% of them present only once. The TCR was taken from a man between 45 and 60 years old in good health and CMV-seronegative. The chain combines TRBV6-1 with TRBJ1-1; perhaps TRBD1 as D (6 bases). What was sequenced was PBMCs. CDR3 sequence reads: CASSELGGGALNTEAFF. The CDR3 coding sequence is TGTGCCAGCAGTGAATTGGGAGGGGGGGCCTTGAACACTGAAGCTTTCTTT.